This TCR beta chain was captured in a study of T-cell memory formation after mild COVID-19. Study in general: Each donor largely had its own TCR clusters.

This clonotype was observed a handful of times. TCRdb passed the 5' RACE reads through MiXCR, listing each CDR3 protein once. The data contain 240,000 or so distinct CDR3 sequences, roughly 9.4% of them singletons. The TCR comes from a man younger than 35 who had mild COVID-19 (a few samples of this study predate the infection). Cell type and time point are not known. What was sequenced was PBMCs or a T cell subset sorted from them (not recorded which).

The CDR3 DNA is TGTGCCAGCAGTGCCCTGTCGCGAGGGTTGTACGAGCAGTACGTC. As protein: CASSALSRGLYEQYV. The chain has TRBV6-1 and TRBJ2-7; possible D gene TRBD2, 5 bases. This CDR3 spans 15 amino acids. The V and J ends lost 4 bases and 4 bases respectively, with 17 bases between them. Germline CDR1 reads MNHNS; CDR2 reads SASEGT.